One and the same sample provided the 32 T cell receptor beta chains below, sequenced in a study of technical replicates of blood from several donors. Profiled with immunoSEQ multiplex PCR; TCRdb holds only in-frame clones, not every one. The sample contains about 80,000 clones, around nine tenths of which appear only once. What was sequenced was T cells isolated from PBMCs. The receptors derive from a human donor in good health.

This chain connects TRBV28 to TRBJ1-1; possible D gene TRBD1, 6 bases. This CDR3 region has 14 residues. The germline CDR1 and CDR2 sequences are MDHEN and SYDVKM. Trimming took 6 bases from V and 11 from J, leaving 22 bases between them. Here the CDR3 reads CASSPLGGDGMAFF. The CDR3 DNA follows: TGTGCCAGCAGCCCACTTGGGGGCGACGGTATGGCTTTCTTT.

This chain joins TRBV7-8 and TRBJ2-7; possibly TRBD1 for D (6 bases). Trimming removed 1 base at V and 0 bases at J, with 13 bases between. The CDR3 covers 16 residues. The germline V gene has CDR1 SGHVS and CDR2 FQNEAQ. The CDR3 spells CASSLEMQGSSYEQYF. The CDR3 nucleotides read TGTGCCAGCAGCTTAGAAATGCAGGGGAGCTCCTACGAGCAGTACTTC.

The chain combines TRBV10-3 with TRBJ2-2; TRBD2 is a possible D gene (6 bases). The CDR3 runs 17 residues. CDR1 is ENHRY and CDR2 is SYGVKD in the germline V gene. V was clipped by 3 bases and J by 4 bases, with 18 bases between them. The CDR3 DNA is TGTGCCATCAGTGACGCTGGTCGGGAGTATAGCACCGGGGAGCTGTTTTTT. Protein sequence: CAISDAGREYSTGELFF.

The rearrangement links TRBV4-2 to TRBJ2-7, with D possibly TRBD2 on 5 matching bases. The V gene lost 4 bases and the J gene lost 5 bases, with 21 bases spanning the gap. The CDR3 consists of 16 residues. CDR1 is LGHNA, CDR2 YNFKEQ, per germline. The CDR3 nucleotides are TGTGCCAGCAGCCCAAGAAGTTCAGCGGAGTACCACGAGCAGTACTTC. It is translated as CASSPRSSAEYHEQYF.

The chain uses TRBV7-3 and TRBJ2-1; the match to TRBD2 covers 11 bases. V lost 5 bases and J lost 4; bases outside the gene matches: 4. CDR3 size: 15 residues. The V gene's germline CDR1 is SGHTA and CDR2 FQGTGA. CDR3 residues: CASSPGLAVYNEQFF. The CDR3 bases are TGTGCCAGCAGCCCGGGACTAGCGGTGTACAATGAGCAGTTCTTC.

This chain connects TRBV5-1 to TRBJ2-7, with 7 bases aligning to TRBD1. This CDR3 is 15 amino acids long. CDR1 SGHRS and CDR2 YFSETQ come from the germline V gene. After removal of 3 bases from V and 5 bases from J, the junction contained 11 bases not matched to a gene. CDR3 amino acids: CASSSLGTDNNEQYF. The CDR3 bases are TGCGCCAGCAGCTCGCTCGGGACAGACAATAACGAGCAGTACTTC.

This clone turned up a few times. The chain's CDR3 is CASSYGGARYEQYF. The CDR3, as DNA: TGTGCCAGCAGTTACGGCGGGGCCCGCTACGAGCAGTACTTC. The chain carries TRBV6-5 and TRBJ2-7, with D perhaps matching TRBD2 (6 bases). The CDR3 loop spans 14 amino acids. Germline V lookup: CDR1 MNHEY, CDR2 SVGAGI. V was clipped by 2 bases and J by 3 bases, with 11 bases between them.

The chain recombines TRBV21-1 with TRBJ2-1; the DNA was not used to check the table's D call, TRBD2. TRBV21-1 is a documented pseudogene. The CDR3 runs 20 residues. For the CDR3, the DNA is TGTGCCAGCAGCAAAACGGCGGGACTAGCGGCTTATAAGCCTTACAATGAGCAGTTCTTC. It encodes CASSKTAGLAAYKPYNEQFF.

The chain combines TRBV20-1 with TRBJ2-7; 7 positions match TRBD1. CDR3 size: 11 residues. Germline V gene lookup returns CDR1 DFQATT and CDR2 SNEGSKA (reference sequence). Trimming cost V 3 bases and J 4 bases; bases outside gene matches: 0. The CDR3 coding sequence is TGCAGTGCTAGGACAGGGTACGAGCAGTACTTC. Its translation: CSARTGYEQYF.

This chain joins TRBV30 and TRBJ2-7; 7 nucleotides match TRBD1. The germline V gene encodes CDR1 GTSNPN and CDR2 SVGIG (reference sequence). The CDR3 is 14 amino acids. V lost 1 base to trimming and J lost 5 bases; unmatched junction nucleotides: 8. CDR3 sequence reads: CAWSELGTADEQYF. The DNA for the CDR3 is TGTGCCTGGAGTGAACTGGGGACAGCGGACGAGCAGTACTTC. The variable domain in full, completed from reference TRBV30 and TRBJ2-7, reads SQTIHQWPATLVQPVGSPLSLECTVEGTSNPNLYWYRQAAGRGLQLLFYSVGIGQISSEVPQNLSASRPQDRQFILSSKKLLLSDSGFYLCAWSELGTADEQYFGPGTRLTVT.

This chain links TRBV27 with TRBJ2-5; 10 bases are a match to TRBD1. The CDR3 consists of 14 residues. Germline V lookup: CDR1 MNHEY, CDR2 SMNVEV (reference sequence). With 3 bases clipped from V and 4 bases from J, the junction kept 2 bases outside the gene matches. CDR3 sequence: CASSLDRGRETQYF. Here the CDR3 DNA reads TGTGCCAGCAGTTTGGACAGGGGGAGAGAGACCCAGTACTTC.

The chain links TRBV5-8 to TRBJ2-2; D ambiguous. Trimming stripped 0 bases from V and 8 bases from J, with 5 bases between. CDR1 and CDR2 from the germline V gene are SGHTS and YDEGEE. This CDR3 contains 12 residues. The DNA for the CDR3 is TGTGCCAGCAGCTTGGGGCTGGGGGAGCTGTTTTTT. This gives the protein CASSLGLGELFF.

This chain joins TRBV9 and TRBJ1-4; TRBD1 matches at 9 bases. Germline assignment: CDR1 SGDLS and CDR2 YYNGEE. Trimming took 4 bases from V and 6 from J; bases not matched to a gene: 4. The CDR3 sequence is 14 residues long. Written as DNA, the CDR3 is TGTGCCAGCAGCTCAAGGACAGGGGATGAAAAACTGTTTTTT. The encoded protein is CASSSRTGDEKLFF.

The V and J genes are TRBV13 and TRBJ2-1; D is possibly TRBD1 (5 bases). The CDR3 loop spans 13 amino acids. Germline CDR1 PRHDT, CDR2 FYEKMQ (reference sequence). V shed 2 bases and J shed 10 bases, with 12 bases lying between them. The CDR3 loop reads CASSLPRVDEQFF. CDR3 bases: TGTGCCAGCAGCTTACCCAGGGTAGACGAGCAGTTCTTC.

This chain uses TRBV28 with TRBJ1-4; no clear D. CDR3 length equals 11 residues. V dropped 3 bases and J dropped 8 bases, with 4 bases sitting between them. Germline CDR1 MDHEN, CDR2 SYDVKM. Here the CDR3 reads CASSLREKLFF. The CDR3 DNA reads as TGTGCCAGCAGTTTGAGAGAAAAACTGTTTTTT.

The gene calls are TRBV9 and TRBJ2-3, with 8 bases lining up with TRBD2. Germline V gene data show CDR1 as SGDLS and CDR2 as YYNGEE. Unmatched junction bases numbered 11, after V lost 3 bases and J lost 2 bases. This CDR3 contains 17 residues. The CDR3 nucleotides are TGTGCCAGCAGCGATGACAGCGGGAGTGGGCTCACAGATACGCAGTATTTT. It codes for CASSDDSGSGLTDTQYF.

This chain connects TRBV6-5 to TRBJ1-5; TRBD1 agrees at 7 bases. The V gene's germline CDR1 is MNHEY and CDR2 SVGAGI. This CDR3 has 13 amino acids. Germline trimming cut 5 bases from V and 6 bases from J; bases unmatched to any gene: 4. CDR3 nucleotides: TGTGCCAGCAGTCCCGACAGGGCTCAGCCCCAGCATTTT. Translating it yields CASSPDRAQPQHF.

The V gene is TRBV5-1, the J gene TRBJ2-1, with TRBD1 matching 7 bases. CDR1 and CDR2 (germline): SGHRS, YFSETQ. With V trimmed by 0 bases and J by 2 bases, 2 bases remained unmatched. This CDR3 region has 15 residues. The CDR3 DNA reads as TGCGCCAGCAGCTTGGGACAGGGCACCTACAATGAGCAGTTCTTC. As protein: CASSLGQGTYNEQFF.

This rearrangement joins TRBV9 to TRBJ2-3, with 7 positions matching TRBD2. This CDR3 has 15 residues. V shed 4 bases and J 2 bases; nucleotides not matched to a gene: 7. The germline gives CDR1 SGDLS, CDR2 YYNGEE. CDR3 sequence reads: CASSPLADNTDTQYF. In DNA form, the CDR3 reads TGTGCCAGCAGCCCCCTAGCGGATAACACAGATACGCAGTATTTT.

This chain links TRBV30 with TRBJ1-4; D not certain. There are 13 residues in the CDR3. Trimming removed 3 bases at V and 10 bases at J, with 15 bases between. CDR1 and CDR2 from the germline V gene are GTSNPN and SVGIG (reference sequence). The CDR3 loop is CAWRGFFPGKLFF. In DNA, the CDR3 is TGTGCCTGGAGGGGCTTCTTCCCAGGAAAACTGTTTTTT. Together with reference TRBV30 and TRBJ1-4, the CDR3 gives the full variable domain: SQTIHQWPATLVQPVGSPLSLECTVEGTSNPNLYWYRQAAGRGLQLLFYSVGIGQISSEVPQNLSASRPQDRQFILSSKKLLLSDSGFYLCAWRGFFPGKLFFGSGTQLSVL.

Concerning this clone: The sample contains more than one DNA sequence encoding this CDR3. The CDR3 nucleotides are TGTGCCTGGAGCGGCACAGGGGGTCAGCCCCAGCATTTT. This codes for CAWSGTGGQPQHF. The chain employs TRBV30 and TRBJ1-5, with 8 bases identical to TRBD1. With 3 bases clipped from V and 6 bases from J, the junction kept 4 bases outside the gene matches. The CDR3 has 13 amino acids. CDR1 GTSNPN and CDR2 SVGIG come from the germline V gene (reference sequence).

This clone was observed a handful of times. The chain recombines TRBV30 with TRBJ1-2; perhaps TRBD1 as D (5 bases). The CDR3 runs to 13 residues. Trimming left V 7 bases short and J 0 bases short, with 12 bases between. Germline V gene sequence: CDR1 GTSNPN, CDR2 SVGIG (reference sequence). CDR3 in DNA: TGTGCCTCCCATGACAGTCCTAACTATGGCTACACCTTC. Its translation is CASHDSPNYGYTF.

This chain uses TRBV19 with TRBJ1-5; a weak D match, TRBD1 (5 bases). CDR1 is LNHDA, CDR2 SQIVND, per germline (reference sequence). The CDR3 is 15 amino acids. Trimming removed 7 bases at V and 5 bases at J, with 18 bases between. The CDR3 sequence is CASTPGRDLYQPQHF. Written as DNA, the CDR3 is TGTGCCAGTACCCCCGGGAGGGACTTATATCAGCCCCAGCATTTT.

This chain connects TRBV4-2 to TRBJ2-1, with a tentative D call TRBD2 (5 bases). The CDR3 runs to 17 residues. Germline V gives CDR1 LGHNA, CDR2 YNFKEQ. With 5 bases removed from V and 0 bases from J, the gap between germline ends came to 17 bases. CDR3 nucleotides: TGTGCCAGCAGCTCCCGGGCCCCAACTAGCTCCTACAATGAGCAGTTCTTC. Its protein product is CASSSRAPTSSYNEQFF.

The chain uses TRBV19 and TRBJ2-6; TRBD2 matches 9 bases. The CDR3 spans 18 residues. V was pared by 3 bases and J by 0 bases, with 6 bases of the junction left unmatched. Looked up from germline, CDR1 is LNHDA and CDR2 is SQIVND (reference sequence). This chain's CDR3 is CASSILGSGSSGANVLTF. The CDR3 nucleotides are TGTGCCAGTAGTATTTTGGGTAGCGGGAGCTCTGGGGCCAACGTCCTGACTTTC.

This clone was found once. The V gene is TRBV7-3, the J gene TRBJ2-1; 10 nucleotides agree with TRBD2. Germline values: CDR1 SGHTA, CDR2 FQGTGA. There are 15 residues in the CDR3. Trimming at V came to 5 bases and at J to 2 bases, leaving 3 bases not matched to a gene. The CDR3 nucleotides read TGTGCCAGCAGCCTACTAGCGGGGACCTACAATGAGCAGTTCTTC. This codes for CASSLLAGTYNEQFF.

The rearrangement links TRBV7-3 to TRBJ2-1; D may be TRBD2 (5 bases). Germline values: CDR1 SGHTA, CDR2 FQGTGA. The V end was cut by 5 bases, the J end by 0 bases, with 11 bases between. The CDR3 runs to 15 residues. The CDR3 sequence is CASSPDFLSYNEQFF. DNA of the CDR3: TGTGCCAGCAGCCCGGACTTCCTCTCCTACAATGAGCAGTTCTTC.

This chain joins TRBV6-5 and TRBJ2-5; possible D gene TRBD2, 5 bases. Trimming pared 6 bases from V and 5 bases from J, leaving 13 bases between. Germline CDR1 MNHEY, CDR2 SVGAGI. The CDR3 length is 13 residues. DNA for the CDR3: TGTGCCAGCAGCGAAGTTAGGAGGGAGACCCAGTACTTC. This gives the protein CASSEVRRETQYF.

This sequence joins TRBV28 and TRBJ1-2; D unresolved. V gave up 6 bases and J gave up 2 bases, with 7 bases separating them. CDR3 length: 12 residues. Germline CDR1 reads MDHEN; CDR2 reads SYDVKM. This CDR3 reads CASRTGNYGYTF. The CDR3 nucleotides are TGTGCCAGCAGGACTGGAAACTATGGCTACACCTTC.

The chain carries TRBV10-3 and TRBJ1-2; weak D call: TRBD1 (6 bases). The V gene lost 0 bases and the J gene lost 6 bases, with 8 bases spanning the gap. The CDR3 loop spans 13 amino acids. Germline V gene data show CDR1 as ENHRY and CDR2 as SYGVKD. CDR3: CAISESSGDGYTF. The DNA of the CDR3 is TGTGCCATCAGTGAGTCTTCAGGGGATGGCTACACCTTC.

This clone was counted only a few times. The chain couples TRBV6-5 to TRBJ1-1, with D tentatively TRBD1 (6 bases). V lost 6 bases to trimming and J lost 2 bases, with 13 bases between them. The CDR3 is 14 residues long. Per the germline V gene, CDR1 is MNHEY and CDR2 is SVGAGI. CDR3 protein: CASRVAGANTEAFF. As DNA, the CDR3 is TGTGCCAGCAGGGTGGCGGGGGCAAACACTGAAGCTTTCTTT.

Written as DNA, the CDR3 is TGCGCCAGCAGCCAAGATAACAATGGAGATGAAAAACTGTTTTTT. Translated, it gives CASSQDNNGDEKLFF. This chain connects TRBV4-3 to TRBJ1-4; D not certain. The V gene's germline CDR1 is LGHNA and CDR2 YSLEER. The CDR3 is 15 residues long. V lost 0 bases and J 6 bases, leaving 11 bases between the germline ends.